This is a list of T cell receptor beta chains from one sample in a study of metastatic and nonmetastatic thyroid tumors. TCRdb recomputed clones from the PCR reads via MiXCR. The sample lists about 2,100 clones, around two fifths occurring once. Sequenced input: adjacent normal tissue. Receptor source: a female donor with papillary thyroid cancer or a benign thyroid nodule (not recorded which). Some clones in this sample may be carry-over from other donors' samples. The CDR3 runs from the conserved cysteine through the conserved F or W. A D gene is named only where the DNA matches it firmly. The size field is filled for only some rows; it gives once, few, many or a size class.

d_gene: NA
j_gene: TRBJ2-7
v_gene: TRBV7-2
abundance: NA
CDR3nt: TGTGCCAGCAGCCAAACGGGACAAGGCTACGAGCAGTACTTC
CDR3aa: CASSQTGQGYEQYF

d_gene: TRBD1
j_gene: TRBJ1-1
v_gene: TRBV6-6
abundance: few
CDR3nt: TGTGCCAGCAGTTACTCGCGGACAGGGAGTACTGAAGCTTTCTTT
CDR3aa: CASSYSRTGSTEAFF

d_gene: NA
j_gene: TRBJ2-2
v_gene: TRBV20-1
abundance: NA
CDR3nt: TGCAGTGCTAGAGAGGCAGCTGGGCGATACACCGGGGAGCTGTTTTTT
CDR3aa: CSAREAAGRYTGELFF

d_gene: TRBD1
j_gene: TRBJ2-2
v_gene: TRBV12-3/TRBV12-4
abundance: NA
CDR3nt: TGTGCCAGCAGTTGGACCGTCGGGACAGGGGGCACCGGGGAGCTGTTTTTT
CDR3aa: CASSWTVGTGGTGELFF

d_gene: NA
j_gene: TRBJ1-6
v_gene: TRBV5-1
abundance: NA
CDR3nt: TGCGCCAGCACCCCTGCCGGGGGGTATTCACCCCTCCACTTT
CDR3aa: CASTPAGGYSPLHF

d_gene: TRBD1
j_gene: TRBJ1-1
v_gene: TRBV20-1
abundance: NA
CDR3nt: TGCAGTGCTCGTGACAGGGGGCAAGGCACTGAAGCTTTCTTT
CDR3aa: CSARDRGQGTEAFF

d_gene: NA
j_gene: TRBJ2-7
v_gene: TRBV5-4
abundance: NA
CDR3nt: TGTGCCAGCAGCATTCGGGGGGCCCTCTCCTACGAGCAGTACTTC
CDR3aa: CASSIRGALSYEQYF

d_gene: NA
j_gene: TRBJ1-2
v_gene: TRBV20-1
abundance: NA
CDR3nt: TGCAGTGCTAGAAATCCGGTGACCACCGGGGGTTGCTACACCTTC
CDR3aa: CSARNPVTTGGCYTF

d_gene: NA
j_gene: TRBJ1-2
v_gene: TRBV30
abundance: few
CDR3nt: TGTGCCTGGAGTGGGGGGCAGGGTGGTATTGCGGACTATGGCTACACCTTC
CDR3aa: CAWSGGQGGIADYGYTF

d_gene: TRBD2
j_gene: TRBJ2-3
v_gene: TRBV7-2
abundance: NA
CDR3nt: TGTGCCAGCAGCAAACTAGCGGGTTCAGATACGCAGTATTTT
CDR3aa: CASSKLAGSDTQYF

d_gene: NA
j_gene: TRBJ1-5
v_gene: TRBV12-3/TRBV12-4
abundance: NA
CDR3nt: TGTGCCAGCAGTTCGGGGGCCATGAGGCGGTATCAGCCCCAGCATTTT
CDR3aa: CASSSGAMRRYQPQHF

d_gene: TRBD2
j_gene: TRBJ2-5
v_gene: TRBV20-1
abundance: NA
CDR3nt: TGCAGTGCTAGTGGGTTAGCGGGAGTGTTACAAGAGACCCAGTACTTC
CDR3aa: CSASGLAGVLQETQYF

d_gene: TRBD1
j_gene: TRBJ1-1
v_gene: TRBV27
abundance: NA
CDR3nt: TGTGCCAGCGGTGACTTGGACAGGGGTGCCACTGAAGCTTTCTTT
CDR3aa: CASGDLDRGATEAFF

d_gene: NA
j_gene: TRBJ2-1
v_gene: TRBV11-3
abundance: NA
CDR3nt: TGTGCCAGCAGCTTAGATGGGAACAATGAGCAGTTCTTC
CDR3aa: CASSLDGNNEQFF

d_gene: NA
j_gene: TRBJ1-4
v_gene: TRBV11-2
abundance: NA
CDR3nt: TGTGCCAGCAGCACATACAGGGCCCAGAATGAAAAACTGTTTTTT
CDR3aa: CASSTYRAQNEKLFF

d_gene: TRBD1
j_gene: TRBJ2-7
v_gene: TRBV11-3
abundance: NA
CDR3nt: TGTGCCAGCAGCCCCGGGACAGGGCCCTACGAGCAGTACTTC
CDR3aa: CASSPGTGPYEQYF

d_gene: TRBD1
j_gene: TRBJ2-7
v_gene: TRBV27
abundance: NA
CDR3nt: TGTGCCAGCAGTGCGGGGTCTGGGACAGGGGACTCCTACGAGCAGTACTTC
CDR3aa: CASSAGSGTGDSYEQYF

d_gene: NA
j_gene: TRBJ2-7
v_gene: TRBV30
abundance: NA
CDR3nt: TGTGCCTGGAGTGTTGGTGTTCAGGGGAGATACTACGAGCAGTACTTC
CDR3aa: CAWSVGVQGRYYEQYF

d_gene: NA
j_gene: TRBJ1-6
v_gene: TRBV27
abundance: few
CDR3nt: TGTGCCAGCAGCCTCCAGGGGCATAATTCACCCCTCCACTTT
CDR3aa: CASSLQGHNSPLHF

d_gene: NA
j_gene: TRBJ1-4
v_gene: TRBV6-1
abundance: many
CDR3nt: TGTGCCAGCAGTGAAGCAGGGGGGAAACTGTTTTTT
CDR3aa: CASSEAGGKLFF

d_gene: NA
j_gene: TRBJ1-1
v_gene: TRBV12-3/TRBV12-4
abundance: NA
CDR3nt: TGTGCCAGCAGAAGGGGCGGTGAAGCTTTCTTT
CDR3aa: CASRRGGEAFF

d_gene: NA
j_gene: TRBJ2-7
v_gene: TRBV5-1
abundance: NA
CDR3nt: TGCGCCAGCAGCCCTCGACAGGACTACGAGCAGTACTTC
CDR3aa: CASSPRQDYEQYF

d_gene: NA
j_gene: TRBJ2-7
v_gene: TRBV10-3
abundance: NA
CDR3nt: TGTGCCATCGCGAGGGTCTCCTACGAGCAGTACTTC
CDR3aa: CAIARVSYEQYF

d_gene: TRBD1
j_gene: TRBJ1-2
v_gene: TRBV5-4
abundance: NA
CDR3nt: TGTGCCAGCAGCTTGGGGGTGTCGCCGGGACAGGGGGCTGATGGCTACACCTTC
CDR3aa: CASSLGVSPGQGADGYTF

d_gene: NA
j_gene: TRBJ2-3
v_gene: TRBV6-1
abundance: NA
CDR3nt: TGTGCCAGCAGTGACGGCTGGTTTATCACAGATACGCAGTATTTT
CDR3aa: CASSDGWFITDTQYF

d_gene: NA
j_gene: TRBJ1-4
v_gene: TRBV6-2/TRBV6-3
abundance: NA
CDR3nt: TGTGCCAGCAGTCGACAGGTCTTTCAGGAAAAACTGTTTTTT
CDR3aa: CASSRQVFQEKLFF

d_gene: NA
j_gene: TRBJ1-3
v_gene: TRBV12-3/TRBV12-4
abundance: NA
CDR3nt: TGTGCCAGCAGTTTCGGGGGGAAAAACACCATATATTTT
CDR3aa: CASSFGGKNTIYF

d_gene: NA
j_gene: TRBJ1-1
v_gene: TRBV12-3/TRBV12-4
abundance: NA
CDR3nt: TGTGCCAGCACTCGAGGGGGGTTGGATGGGGCTTTCTTT
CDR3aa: CASTRGGLDGAFF

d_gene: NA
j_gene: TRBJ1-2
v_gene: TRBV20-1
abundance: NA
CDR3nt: TGCAGTGCTAGAGATCTGGGCCCTCAAGAGTCCTATGGCTACACCTTC
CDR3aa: CSARDLGPQESYGYTF

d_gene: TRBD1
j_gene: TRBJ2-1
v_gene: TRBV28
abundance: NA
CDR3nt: TGTGCCAGCAGTTCAGTGGACAGGGCGGCTTATTCCTCCTACAATGAGCAGTTCTTC
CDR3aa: CASSSVDRAAYSSYNEQFF

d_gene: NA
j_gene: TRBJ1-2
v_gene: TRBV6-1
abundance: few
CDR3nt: TGTGCCAGCACTGAAAGACGGGTTAACTATGGCTACACCTTC
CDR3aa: CASTERRVNYGYTF

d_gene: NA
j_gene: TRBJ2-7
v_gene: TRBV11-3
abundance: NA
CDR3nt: TGTGCCAGCGGTGGGCACTCTTCCTACGAGCAGTACTTC
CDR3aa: CASGGHSSYEQYF

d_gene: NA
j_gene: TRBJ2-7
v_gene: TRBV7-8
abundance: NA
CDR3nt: TGTGCCAGCAGCCTGGGACTTAGCTACGAGCAGTACTTC
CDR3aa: CASSLGLSYEQYF

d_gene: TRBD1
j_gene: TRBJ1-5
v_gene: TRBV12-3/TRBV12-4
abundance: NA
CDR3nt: TGTGCCAGCAAACAGGGGGGCAATCAGCCCCAGCATTTT
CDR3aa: CASKQGGNQPQHF

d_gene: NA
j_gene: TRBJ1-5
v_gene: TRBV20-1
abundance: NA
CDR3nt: TGCAGTGCTAGTCTGGACAGCGGCCCGGGGACCCAGCATTTT
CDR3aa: CSASLDSGPGTQHF

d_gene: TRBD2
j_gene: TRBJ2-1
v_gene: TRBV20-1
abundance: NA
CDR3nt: TGCAGTGCTACTCTAGCGGGAGGGCCAAGTGAGCAGTTCTTC
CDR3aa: CSATLAGGPSEQFF

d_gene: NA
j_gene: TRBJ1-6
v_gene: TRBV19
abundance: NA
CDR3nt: TGTGCCAGTAGTAGGGGCAGGGTGATGGATTCACCCCTCCACTTT
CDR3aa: CASSRGRVMDSPLHF

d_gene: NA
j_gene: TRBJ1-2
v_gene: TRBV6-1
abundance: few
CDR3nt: TGTGCCAGCGTAGGGGTCGACAAGTATGGCTACACCTTC
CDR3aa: CASVGVDKYGYTF

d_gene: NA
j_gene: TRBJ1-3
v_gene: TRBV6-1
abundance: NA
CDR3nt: TGTGCCAGCAGAAGGGGTACTGGAAACACCATATATTTT
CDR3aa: CASRRGTGNTIYF

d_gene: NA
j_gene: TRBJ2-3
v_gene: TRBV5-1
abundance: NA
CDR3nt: TGCGCCAGCAGCTTGGAGGCTAAGACAGATACGCAGTATTTT
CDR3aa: CASSLEAKTDTQYF

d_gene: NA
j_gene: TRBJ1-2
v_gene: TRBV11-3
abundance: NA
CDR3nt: TGTGCCAGCAGCCTCGGCACGACTTCCTATGGCTACACCTTC
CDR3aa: CASSLGTTSYGYTF

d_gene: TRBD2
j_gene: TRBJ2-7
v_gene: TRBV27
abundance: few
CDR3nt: TGTGCCAGCAGCTATAGCGGGGGCCCTATCTACGAGCAGTACTTC
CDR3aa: CASSYSGGPIYEQYF

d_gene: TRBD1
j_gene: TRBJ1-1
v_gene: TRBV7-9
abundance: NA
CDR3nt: TGTGCCAGCAGCCGACAGGGATCGCCTGAAGCTTTCTTT
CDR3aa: CASSRQGSPEAFF

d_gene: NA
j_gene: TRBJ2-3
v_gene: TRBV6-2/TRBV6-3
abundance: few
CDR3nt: TGTGCCAGCAGTTACGTGGATACGCAGTATTTT
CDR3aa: CASSYVDTQYF

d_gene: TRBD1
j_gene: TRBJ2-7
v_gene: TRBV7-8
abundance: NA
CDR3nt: TGTGCCAGCAGCTTAGCGTGGGACAGGGGCGATCAGTACTTC
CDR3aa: CASSLAWDRGDQYF

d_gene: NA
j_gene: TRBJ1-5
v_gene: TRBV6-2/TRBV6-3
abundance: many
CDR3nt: TGTGCCAGCAGTATCCTTTCCGATTGGGGTCAGCCCCAGCATTTT
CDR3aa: CASSILSDWGQPQHF

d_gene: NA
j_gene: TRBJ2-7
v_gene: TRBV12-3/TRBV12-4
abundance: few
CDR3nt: TGTGCCAGCAGCCTCACGGCGGAGCAGTACTTC
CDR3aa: CASSLTAEQYF

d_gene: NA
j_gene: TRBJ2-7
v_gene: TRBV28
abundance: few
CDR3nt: TGTGCCAGCAGTTTGAGGTACAGGACCTACGAGCAGTACTTC
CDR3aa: CASSLRYRTYEQYF

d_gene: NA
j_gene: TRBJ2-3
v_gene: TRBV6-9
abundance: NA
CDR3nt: TGTGCCAGCAGTTATTCGAGAGTTACTAGCACAGATACGCAGTATTTT
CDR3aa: CASSYSRVTSTDTQYF

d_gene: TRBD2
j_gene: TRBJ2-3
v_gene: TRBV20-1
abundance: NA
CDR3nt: TGCAGTGCCCAAGAGCGGGGACATACGCAGTATTTT
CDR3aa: CSAQERGHTQYF

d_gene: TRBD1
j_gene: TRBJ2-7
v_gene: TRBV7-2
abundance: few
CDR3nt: TGTGCCAGCAGCTTAGGGGACAGGGGCTTCGAGCAGTACTTC
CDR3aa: CASSLGDRGFEQYF

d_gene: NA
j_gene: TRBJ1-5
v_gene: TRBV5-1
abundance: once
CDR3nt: TGCGCCAGCAGCGAGGGGGGTGGCAATCAGCCCCAGCATTTT
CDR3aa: CASSEGGGNQPQHF

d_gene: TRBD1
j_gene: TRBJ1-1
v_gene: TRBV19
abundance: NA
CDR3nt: TGTGCCAGTCGCCCGCGGGACAGGGGTATGGTGGACACTGAAGCTTTCTTT
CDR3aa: CASRPRDRGMVDTEAFF

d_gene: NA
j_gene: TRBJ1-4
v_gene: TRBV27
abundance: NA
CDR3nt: TGTGCCAGCAGTTTATCTATTCCCGGCCGCTCGTCAACTAATGAAAAACTGTTTTTT
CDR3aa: CASSLSIPGRSSTNEKLFF

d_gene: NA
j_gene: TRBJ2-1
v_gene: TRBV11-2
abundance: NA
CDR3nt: TGTGCCAGCAGCTTAGGAAGGGGGGGGAGCTCCTACAATGAGCAGTTCTTC
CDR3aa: CASSLGRGGSSYNEQFF

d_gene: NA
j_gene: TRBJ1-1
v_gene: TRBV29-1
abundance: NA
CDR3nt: TGCAGCGTTTACCGGCATGAAGCTTTCTTT
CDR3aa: CSVYRHEAFF

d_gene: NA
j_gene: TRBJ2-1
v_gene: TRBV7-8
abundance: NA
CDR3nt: TGTGCCAGCAGCCCGGGGGATCTTCGGAATGAGCAGTTCTTC
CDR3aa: CASSPGDLRNEQFF

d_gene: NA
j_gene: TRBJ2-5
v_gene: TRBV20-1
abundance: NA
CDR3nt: TGCAGTGTTCCCGGGACATTGGTTGAGACCCAGTACTTC
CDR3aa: CSVPGTLVETQYF

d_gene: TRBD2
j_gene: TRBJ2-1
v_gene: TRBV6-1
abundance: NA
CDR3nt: TGTGCCAGCAGTGTGACTAGCGGTACCCCTTACAATGAGCAGTTCTTC
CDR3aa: CASSVTSGTPYNEQFF